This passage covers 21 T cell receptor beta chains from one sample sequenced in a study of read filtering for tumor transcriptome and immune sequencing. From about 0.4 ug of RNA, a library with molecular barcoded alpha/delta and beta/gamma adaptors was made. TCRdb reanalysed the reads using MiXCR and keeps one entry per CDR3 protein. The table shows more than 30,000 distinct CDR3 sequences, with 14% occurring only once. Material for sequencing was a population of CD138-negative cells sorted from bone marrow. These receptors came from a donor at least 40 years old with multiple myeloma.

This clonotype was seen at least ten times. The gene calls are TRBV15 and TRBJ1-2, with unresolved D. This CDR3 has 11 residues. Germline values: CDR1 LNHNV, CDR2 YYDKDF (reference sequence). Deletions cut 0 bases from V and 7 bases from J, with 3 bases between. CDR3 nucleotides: TGTGCCACCAGCAGAGATGGTGGCTACACCTTC. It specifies CATSRDGGYTF. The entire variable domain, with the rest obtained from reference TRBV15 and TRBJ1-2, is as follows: DAMVIQNPRYQVTQFGKPVTLSCSQTLNHNVMYWYQQKSSQAPKLLFHYYDKDFNNEADTPDNFQSRRPNTSFCFLDIRSPGLGDTAMYLCATSRDGGYTFGSGTRLTVV.

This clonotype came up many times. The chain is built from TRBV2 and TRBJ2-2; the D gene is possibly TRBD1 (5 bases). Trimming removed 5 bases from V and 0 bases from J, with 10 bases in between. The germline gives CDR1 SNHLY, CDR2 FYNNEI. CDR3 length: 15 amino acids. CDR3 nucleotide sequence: TGTGCCAGCAGTCAGGACACGACGAACACCGGGGAGCTGTTTTTT. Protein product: CASSQDTTNTGELFF.

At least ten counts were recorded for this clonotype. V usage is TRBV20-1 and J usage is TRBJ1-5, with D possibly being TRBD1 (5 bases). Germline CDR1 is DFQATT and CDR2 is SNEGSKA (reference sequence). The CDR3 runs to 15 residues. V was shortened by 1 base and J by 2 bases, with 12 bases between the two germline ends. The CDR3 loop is CSARGGERGNQPQHF. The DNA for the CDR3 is TGCAGTGCTAGAGGGGGGGAAAGGGGCAATCAGCCCCAGCATTTT.

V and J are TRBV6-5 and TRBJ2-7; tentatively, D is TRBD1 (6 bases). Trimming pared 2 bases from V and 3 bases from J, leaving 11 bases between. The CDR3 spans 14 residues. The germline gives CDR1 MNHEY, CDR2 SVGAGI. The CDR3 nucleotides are TGTGCCAGCAGTTACGAAAGGGGACACTACGAGCAGTACTTC. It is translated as CASSYERGHYEQYF.

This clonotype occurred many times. CDR3 in amino acids: CASSLGLAGGPDTQYF. CDR3 nucleotide sequence: TGCGCCAGCAGCCTCGGACTAGCGGGGGGGCCAGATACGCAGTATTTT. The chain joins TRBV5-1 to TRBJ2-3, with 15 nucleotides matching TRBD2. Germline CDR1 is SGHRS and CDR2 is YFSETQ. V gave up 4 bases and J gave up 4 bases; unmatched junction bases: 4. This CDR3 spans 16 amino acids.

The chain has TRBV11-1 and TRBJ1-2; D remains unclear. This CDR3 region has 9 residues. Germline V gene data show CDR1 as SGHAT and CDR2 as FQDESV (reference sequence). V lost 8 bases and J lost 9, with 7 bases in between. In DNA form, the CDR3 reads TGTGCCAGCGGAAACCGCTACACCTTC. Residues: CASGNRYTF.

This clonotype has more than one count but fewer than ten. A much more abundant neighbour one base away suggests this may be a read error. The CDR3 sequence is CASSLTVYTEAFF. The CDR3 DNA follows: TGTGCCAGCAGCCTGACAGTGTACACTGAAGCTTTCTTT. V usage is TRBV12-3 or TRBV12-4 and J usage is TRBJ1-1; D perhaps matches TRBD1 (5 bases). The germline V and J ends were trimmed by 6 bases and 3 bases, with 11 bases remaining between them. The CDR3 spans 13 residues.

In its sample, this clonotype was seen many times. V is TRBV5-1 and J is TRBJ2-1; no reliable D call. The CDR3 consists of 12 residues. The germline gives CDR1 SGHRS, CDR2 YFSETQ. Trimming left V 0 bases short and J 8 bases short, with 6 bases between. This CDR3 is CASSLAGHEQFF. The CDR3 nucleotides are TGCGCCAGCAGCTTGGCCGGGCATGAGCAGTTCTTC.

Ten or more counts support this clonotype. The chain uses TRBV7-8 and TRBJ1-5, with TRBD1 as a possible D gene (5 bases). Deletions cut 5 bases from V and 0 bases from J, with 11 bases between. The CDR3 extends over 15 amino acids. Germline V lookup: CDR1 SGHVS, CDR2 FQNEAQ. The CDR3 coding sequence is TGTGCCAGCAGCGCCGACAGTTATAGCAATCAGCCCCAGCATTTT. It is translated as CASSADSYSNQPQHF.

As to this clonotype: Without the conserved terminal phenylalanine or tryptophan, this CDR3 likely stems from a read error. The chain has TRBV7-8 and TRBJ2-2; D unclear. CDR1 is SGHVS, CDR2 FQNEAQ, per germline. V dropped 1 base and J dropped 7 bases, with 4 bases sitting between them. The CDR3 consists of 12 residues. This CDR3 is CASSLVGGELFC. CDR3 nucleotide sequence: TGTGCCAGCAGCTTAGTCGGCGGGGAGCTGTTTTGT.

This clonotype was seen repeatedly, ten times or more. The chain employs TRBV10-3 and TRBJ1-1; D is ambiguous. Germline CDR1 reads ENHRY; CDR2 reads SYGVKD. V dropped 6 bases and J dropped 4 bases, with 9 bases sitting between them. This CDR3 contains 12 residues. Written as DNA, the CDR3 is TGTGCCATCAGGGATTTGAGCACTGAAGCTTTCTTT. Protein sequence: CAIRDLSTEAFF.

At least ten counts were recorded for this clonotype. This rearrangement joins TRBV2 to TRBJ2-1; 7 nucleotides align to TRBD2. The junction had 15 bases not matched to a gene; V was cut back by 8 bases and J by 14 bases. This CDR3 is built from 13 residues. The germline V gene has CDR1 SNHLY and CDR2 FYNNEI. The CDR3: CASLGVSGASKFF. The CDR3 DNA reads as TGTGCCAGCCTTGGAGTGAGCGGGGCTTCCAAGTTCTTC.

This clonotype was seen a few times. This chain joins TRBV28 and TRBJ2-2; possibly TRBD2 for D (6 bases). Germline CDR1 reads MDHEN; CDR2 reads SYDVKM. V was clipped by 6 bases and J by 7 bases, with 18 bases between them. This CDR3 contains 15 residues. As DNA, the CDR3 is TGTGCCAGCAGAGGGGTGGAGGGGCGGATCGGGGAGCTGTTTTTT. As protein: CASRGVEGRIGELFF.

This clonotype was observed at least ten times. Here the CDR3 reads CSAGLYNEQFF. CDR3 sequence (DNA): TGCAGTGCGGGACTTTACAATGAGCAGTTCTTC. The V call is TRBV20-1, the J call TRBJ2-1; D might be TRBD2 (6 bases). Deletions cut 6 bases from V and 4 bases from J, with 7 bases between. Germline values: CDR1 DFQATT, CDR2 SNEGSKA (reference sequence). CDR3 size: 11 residues.

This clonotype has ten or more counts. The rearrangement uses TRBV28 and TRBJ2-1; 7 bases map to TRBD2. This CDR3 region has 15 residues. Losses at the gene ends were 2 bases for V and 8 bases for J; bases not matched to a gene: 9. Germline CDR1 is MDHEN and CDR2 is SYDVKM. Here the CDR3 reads CASSLAGVRADEQFF. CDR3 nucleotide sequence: TGTGCCAGCAGTTTAGCGGGGGTCAGAGCGGATGAGCAGTTCTTC. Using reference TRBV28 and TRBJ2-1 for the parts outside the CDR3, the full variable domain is DVKVTQSSRYLVKRTGEKVFLECVQDMDHENMFWYRQDPGLGLRLIYFSYDVKMKEKGDIPEGYSVSREKKERFSLILESASTNQTSMYLCASSLAGVRADEQFFGPGTRLTVL.

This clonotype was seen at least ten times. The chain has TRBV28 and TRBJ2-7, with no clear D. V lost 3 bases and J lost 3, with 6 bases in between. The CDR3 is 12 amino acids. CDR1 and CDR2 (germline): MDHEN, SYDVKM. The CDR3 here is CASSFLHYEQYF. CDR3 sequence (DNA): TGTGCCAGCAGTTTCCTCCACTACGAGCAGTACTTC.

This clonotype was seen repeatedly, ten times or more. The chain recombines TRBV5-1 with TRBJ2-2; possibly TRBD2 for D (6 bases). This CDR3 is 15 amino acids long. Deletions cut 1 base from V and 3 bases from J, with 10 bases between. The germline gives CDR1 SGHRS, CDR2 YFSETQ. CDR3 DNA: TGCGCCAGCAGCTTGATCCCGGGGGACACCGGGGAGCTGTTTTTT. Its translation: CASSLIPGDTGELFF.

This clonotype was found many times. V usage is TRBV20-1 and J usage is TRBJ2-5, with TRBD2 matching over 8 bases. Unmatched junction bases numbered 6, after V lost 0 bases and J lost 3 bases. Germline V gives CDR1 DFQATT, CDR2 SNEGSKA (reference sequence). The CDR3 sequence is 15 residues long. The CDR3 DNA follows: TGCAGTGCTAGAGAGAGACTAGCGCCGAAAGAGACCCAGTACTTC. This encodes CSARERLAPKETQYF.

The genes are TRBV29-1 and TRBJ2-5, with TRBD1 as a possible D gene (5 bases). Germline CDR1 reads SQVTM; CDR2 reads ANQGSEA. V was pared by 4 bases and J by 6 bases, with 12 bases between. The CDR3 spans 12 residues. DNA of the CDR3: TGCAGCGTTGGTTGGGGCGAAAAGACCCAGTACTTC. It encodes CSVGWGEKTQYF.

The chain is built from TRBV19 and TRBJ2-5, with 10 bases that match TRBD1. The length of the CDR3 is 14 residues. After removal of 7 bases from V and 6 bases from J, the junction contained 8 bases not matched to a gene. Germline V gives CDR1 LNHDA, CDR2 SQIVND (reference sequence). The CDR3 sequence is CASTTGQGTKTQYF. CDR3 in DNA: TGTGCCAGTACTACGGGACAGGGGACGAAGACCCAGTACTTC.

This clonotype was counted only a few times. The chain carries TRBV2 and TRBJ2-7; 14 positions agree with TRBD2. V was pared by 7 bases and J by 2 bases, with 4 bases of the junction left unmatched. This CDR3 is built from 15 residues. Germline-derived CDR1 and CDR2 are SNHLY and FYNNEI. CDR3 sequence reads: CASTATSGGAYEQYF. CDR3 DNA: TGTGCCAGCACCGCGACTAGCGGGGGGGCCTACGAGCAGTACTTC.